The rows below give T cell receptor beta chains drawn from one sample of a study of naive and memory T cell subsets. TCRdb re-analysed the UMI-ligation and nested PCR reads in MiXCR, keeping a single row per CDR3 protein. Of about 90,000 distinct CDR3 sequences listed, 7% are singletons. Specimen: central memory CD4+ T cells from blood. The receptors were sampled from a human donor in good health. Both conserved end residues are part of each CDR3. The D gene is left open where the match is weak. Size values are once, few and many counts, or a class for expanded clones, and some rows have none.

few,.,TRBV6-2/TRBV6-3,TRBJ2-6,TGTGCCAGCACACCCTGGACGGCTTTCTCTGGGGCCAACGTCCTGACTTTC,CASTPWTAFSGANVLTF
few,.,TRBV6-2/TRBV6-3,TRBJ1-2,TGTGCCAGCTTGAGCGAGGGATATGGCTACACCTTC,CASLSEGYGYTF
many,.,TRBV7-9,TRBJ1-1,TGTGCCAGCAGCTTAGCATTGACGGCTGGGACTGAAGCTTTCTTT,CASSLALTAGTEAFF
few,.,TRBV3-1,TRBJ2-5,TGTGCCAGCAGCCAACAAACAGGGAAGGGGACCCAGTACTTC,CASSQQTGKGTQYF
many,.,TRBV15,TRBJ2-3,TGTGCCACCAGCAGCCAGACCCGGGACCGACCGGGTAGCACAGATACGCAGTATTTT,CATSSQTRDRPGSTDTQYF
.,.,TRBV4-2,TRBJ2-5,TGTGCCAGCAGCCAATCTTATCCGGGCCAGGGAGTGGAGACCCAGTACTTC,CASSQSYPGQGVETQYF
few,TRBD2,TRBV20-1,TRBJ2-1,TGCAGTGCTAGAGATCCCAGCGGGGGTACCAATGAGCAGTTCTTC,CSARDPSGGTNEQFF
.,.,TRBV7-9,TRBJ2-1,TGTGCCATCAATAGCGCAAACTCCTACAATGAGCAGTTCTTC,CAINSANSYNEQFF
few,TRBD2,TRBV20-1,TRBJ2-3,TGCAGTGCTAGAGTAAACATAGGGGGACTAGCGGGGGCCAAAGATACGCAGTATTTT,CSARVNIGGLAGAKDTQYF
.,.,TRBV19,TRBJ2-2,TGTGCCAGTAGTATCGGGTTTAACACCGGGGAGCTGTTTTTT,CASSIGFNTGELFF
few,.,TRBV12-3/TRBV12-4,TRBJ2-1,TGTGCCAGCAGTTTATCATCGATTTACAATGAGCAGTTCTTC,CASSLSSIYNEQFF
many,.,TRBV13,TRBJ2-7,TGTGCCAGCAGCTTGCGAGGGCAGGGGTTGCACGAGCAGTACTTC,CASSLRGQGLHEQYF
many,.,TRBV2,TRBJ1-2,TGTGCCAGCAAGGACAGCCGGTACTATGGCTACACCTTC,CASKDSRYYGYTF